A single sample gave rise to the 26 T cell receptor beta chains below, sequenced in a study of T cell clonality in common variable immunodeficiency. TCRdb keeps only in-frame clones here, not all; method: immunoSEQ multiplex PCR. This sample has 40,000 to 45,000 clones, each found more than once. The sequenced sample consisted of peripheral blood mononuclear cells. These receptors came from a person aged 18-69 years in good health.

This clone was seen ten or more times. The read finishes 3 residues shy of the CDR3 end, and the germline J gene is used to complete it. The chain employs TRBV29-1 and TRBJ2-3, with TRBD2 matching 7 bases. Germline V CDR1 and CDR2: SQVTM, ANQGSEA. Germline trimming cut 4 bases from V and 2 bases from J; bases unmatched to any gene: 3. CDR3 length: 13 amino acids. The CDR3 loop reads CSVGAGLTDTQYF. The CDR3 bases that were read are TGCAGCGTTGGAGCGGGGCTCACAGATACG.

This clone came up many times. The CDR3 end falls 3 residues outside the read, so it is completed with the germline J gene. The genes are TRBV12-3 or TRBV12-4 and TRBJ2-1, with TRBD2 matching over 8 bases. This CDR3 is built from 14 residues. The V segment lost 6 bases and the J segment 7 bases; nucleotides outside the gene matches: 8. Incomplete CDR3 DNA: TGTGCCAGCAGCAACCCGGGACTAGTGAATGAG. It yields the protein CASSNPGLVNE. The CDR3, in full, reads CASSNPGLVNEQFF.

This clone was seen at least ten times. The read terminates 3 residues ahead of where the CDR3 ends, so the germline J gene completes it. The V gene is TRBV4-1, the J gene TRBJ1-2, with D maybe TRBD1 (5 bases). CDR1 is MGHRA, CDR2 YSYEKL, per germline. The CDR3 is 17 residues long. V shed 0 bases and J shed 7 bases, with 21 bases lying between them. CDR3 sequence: CASSQDLGTGGAVGYTF. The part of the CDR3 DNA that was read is TGCGCCAGCAGCCAAGATCTAGGTACGGGAGGGGCAGTTGGC.

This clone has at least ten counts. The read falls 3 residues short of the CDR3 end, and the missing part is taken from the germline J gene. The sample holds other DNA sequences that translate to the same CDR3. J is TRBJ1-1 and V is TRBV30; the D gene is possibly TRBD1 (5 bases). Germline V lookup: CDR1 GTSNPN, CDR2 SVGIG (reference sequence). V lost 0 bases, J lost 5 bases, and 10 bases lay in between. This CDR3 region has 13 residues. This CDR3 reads CAWSVLRGTEAFF. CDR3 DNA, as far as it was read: TGTGCCTGGAGTGTACTTCGGGGGACTGAA.

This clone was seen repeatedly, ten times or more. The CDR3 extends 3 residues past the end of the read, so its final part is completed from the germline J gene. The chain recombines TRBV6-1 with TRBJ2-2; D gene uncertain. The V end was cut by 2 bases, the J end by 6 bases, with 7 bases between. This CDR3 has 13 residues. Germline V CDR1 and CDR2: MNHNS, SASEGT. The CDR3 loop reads CASSESGPGELFF. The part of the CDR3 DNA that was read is TGTGCCAGCAGTGAAAGTGGGCCCGGGGAG.

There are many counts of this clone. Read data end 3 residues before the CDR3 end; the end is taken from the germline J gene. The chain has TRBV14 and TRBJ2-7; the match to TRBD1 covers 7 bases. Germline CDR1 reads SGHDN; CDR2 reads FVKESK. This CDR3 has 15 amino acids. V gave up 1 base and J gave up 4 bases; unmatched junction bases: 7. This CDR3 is CASSQGPRGNYEQYF. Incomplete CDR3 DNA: TGTGCCAGCAGCCAAGGGCCCAGGGGGAATTACGAG.

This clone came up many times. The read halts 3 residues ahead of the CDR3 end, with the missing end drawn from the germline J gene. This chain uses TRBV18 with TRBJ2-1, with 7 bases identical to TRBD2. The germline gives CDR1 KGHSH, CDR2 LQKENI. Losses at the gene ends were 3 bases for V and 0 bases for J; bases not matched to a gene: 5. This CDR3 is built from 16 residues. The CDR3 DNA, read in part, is TGTGCCAGCTCACCCCCTAGCGGTCTCTCCTACAATGAG. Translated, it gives CASSPPSGLSYNE. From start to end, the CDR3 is CASSPPSGLSYNEQFF.

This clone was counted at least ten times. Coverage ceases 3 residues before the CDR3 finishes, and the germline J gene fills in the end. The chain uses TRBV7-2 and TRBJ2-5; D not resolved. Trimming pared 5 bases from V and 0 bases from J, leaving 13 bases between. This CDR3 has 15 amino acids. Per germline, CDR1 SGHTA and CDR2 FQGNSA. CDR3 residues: CASSLSKGYQETQYF. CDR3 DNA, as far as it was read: TGTGCCAGCAGCCTCTCCAAAGGGTACCAAGAGACC.

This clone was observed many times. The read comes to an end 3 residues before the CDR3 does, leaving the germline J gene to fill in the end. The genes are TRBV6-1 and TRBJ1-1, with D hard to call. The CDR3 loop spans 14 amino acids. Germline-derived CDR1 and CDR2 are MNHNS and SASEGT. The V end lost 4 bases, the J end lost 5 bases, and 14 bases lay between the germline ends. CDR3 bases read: TGTGCCAGCAGTGGATCATTCCAGAGGACTGAA. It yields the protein CASSGSFQRTE. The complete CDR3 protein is CASSGSFQRTEAFF.

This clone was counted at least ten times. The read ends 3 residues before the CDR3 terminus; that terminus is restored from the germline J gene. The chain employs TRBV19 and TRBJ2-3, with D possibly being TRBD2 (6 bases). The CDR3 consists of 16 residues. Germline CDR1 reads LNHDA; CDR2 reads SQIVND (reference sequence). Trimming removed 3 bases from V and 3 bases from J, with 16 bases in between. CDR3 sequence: CASSIFFAEGTDTQYF. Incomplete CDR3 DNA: TGTGCCAGTAGTATCTTCTTCGCGGAGGGGACAGATACG. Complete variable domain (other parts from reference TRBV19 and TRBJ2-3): DGGITQSPKYLFRKEGQNVTLSCEQNLNHDAMYWYRQDPGQGLRLIYYSQIVNDFQKGDIAEGYSVSREKKESFPLTVTSAQKNPTAFYLCASSIFFAEGTDTQYFGPGTRLTVL.

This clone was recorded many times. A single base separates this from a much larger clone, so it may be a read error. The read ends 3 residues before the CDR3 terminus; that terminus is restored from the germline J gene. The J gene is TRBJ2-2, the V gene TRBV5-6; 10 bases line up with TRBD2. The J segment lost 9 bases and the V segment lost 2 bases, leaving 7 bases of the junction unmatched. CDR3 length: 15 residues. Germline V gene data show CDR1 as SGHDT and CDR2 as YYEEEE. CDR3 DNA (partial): TGTGCCAGCAGCTTAACTAGCGGGAAGGTCTGGGAG. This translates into CASSLTSGKVWE. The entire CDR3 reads CASSLTSGKVWELFF.

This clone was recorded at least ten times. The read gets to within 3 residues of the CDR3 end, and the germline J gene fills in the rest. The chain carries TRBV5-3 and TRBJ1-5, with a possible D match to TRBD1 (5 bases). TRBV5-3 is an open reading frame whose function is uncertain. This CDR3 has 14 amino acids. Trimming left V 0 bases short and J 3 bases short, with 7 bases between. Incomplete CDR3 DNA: TGTGCCAGAAGCTTGGACAGGACCAATCAGCCC. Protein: CARSLDRTNQP. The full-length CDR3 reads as CARSLDRTNQPQHF.

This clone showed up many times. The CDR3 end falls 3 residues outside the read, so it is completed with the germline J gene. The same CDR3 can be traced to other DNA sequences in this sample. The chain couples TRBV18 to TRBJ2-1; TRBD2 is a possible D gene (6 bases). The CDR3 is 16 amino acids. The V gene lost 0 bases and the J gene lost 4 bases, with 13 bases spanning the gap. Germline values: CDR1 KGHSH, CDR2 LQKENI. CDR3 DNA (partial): TGTGCCAGCTCACCACCGGACACGAGCGGGTACAATGAG. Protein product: CASSPPDTSGYNE. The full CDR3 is CASSPPDTSGYNEQFF.

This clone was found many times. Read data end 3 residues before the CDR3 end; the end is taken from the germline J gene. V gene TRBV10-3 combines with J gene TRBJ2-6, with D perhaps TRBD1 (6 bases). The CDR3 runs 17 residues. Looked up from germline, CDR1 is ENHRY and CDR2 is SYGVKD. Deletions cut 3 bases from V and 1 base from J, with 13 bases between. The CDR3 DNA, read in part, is TGTGCCATCAGTGATCAGGGGCGGTGGTCTGGGGCCAACGTC. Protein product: CAISDQGRWSGANV. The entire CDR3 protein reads CAISDQGRWSGANVLTF.

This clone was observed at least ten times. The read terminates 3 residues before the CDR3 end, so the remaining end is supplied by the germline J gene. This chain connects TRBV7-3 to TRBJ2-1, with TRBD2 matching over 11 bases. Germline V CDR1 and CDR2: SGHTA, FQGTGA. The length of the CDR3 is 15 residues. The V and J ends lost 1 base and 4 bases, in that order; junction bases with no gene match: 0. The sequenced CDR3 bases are TGTGCCAGCAGCTTAATAGCGGGAGGGTACAATGAG. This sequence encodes CASSLIAGGYNE. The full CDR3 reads CASSLIAGGYNEQFF.

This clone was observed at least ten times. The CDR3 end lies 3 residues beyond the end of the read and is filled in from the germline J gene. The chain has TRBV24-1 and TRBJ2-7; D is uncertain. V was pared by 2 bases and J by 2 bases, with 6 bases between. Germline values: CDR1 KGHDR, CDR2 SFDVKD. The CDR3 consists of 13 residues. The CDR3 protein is CATSDSTTYEQYF. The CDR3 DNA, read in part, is TGTGCCACCAGTGATTCGACAACCTACGAG.

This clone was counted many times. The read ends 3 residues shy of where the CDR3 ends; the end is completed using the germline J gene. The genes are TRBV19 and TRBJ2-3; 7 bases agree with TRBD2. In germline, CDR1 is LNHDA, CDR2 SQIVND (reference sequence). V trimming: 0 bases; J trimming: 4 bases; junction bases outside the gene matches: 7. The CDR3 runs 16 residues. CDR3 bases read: TGTGCCAGTAGTATAGATCTGGCGGGAGTTGCAGATACG. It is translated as CASSIDLAGVADT. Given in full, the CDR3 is CASSIDLAGVADTQYF. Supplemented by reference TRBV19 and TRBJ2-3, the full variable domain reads DGGITQSPKYLFRKEGQNVTLSCEQNLNHDAMYWYRQDPGQGLRLIYYSQIVNDFQKGDIAEGYSVSREKKESFPLTVTSAQKNPTAFYLCASSIDLAGVADTQYFGPGTRLTVL.

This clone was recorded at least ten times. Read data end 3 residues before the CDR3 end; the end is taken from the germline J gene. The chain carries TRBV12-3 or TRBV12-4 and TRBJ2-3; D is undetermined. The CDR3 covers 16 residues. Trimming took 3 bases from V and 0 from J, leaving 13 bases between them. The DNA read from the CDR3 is TGTGCCAGCAGTTTTTATAGAGTTTCTAGCACAGATACG. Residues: CASSFYRVSSTDT. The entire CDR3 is CASSFYRVSSTDTQYF.

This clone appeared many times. The DNA read from the CDR3 is TGTGCCAGCAATAAGGACAGGGCAAACACTGAA. Translation gives CASNKDRANTE. The entire CDR3 reads CASNKDRANTEAFF. This chain uses TRBV7-2 with TRBJ1-1, with 8 bases that match TRBD1. The read gets to within 3 residues of the CDR3 end, and the germline J gene fills in the rest. The V and J ends lost 7 bases and 2 bases, in that order; junction bases with no gene match: 6. The V gene's germline CDR1 is SGHTA and CDR2 FQGNSA. The CDR3 runs to 14 residues.

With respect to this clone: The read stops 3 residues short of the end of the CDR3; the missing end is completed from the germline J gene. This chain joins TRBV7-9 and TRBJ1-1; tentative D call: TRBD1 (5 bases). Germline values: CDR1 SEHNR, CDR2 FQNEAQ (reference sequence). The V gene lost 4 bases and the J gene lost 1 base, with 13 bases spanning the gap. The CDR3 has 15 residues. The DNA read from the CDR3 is TGTGCCAGCAGCTCCCTAATAGACAGGAACACTGAA. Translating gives CASSSLIDRNTE. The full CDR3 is CASSSLIDRNTEAFF.

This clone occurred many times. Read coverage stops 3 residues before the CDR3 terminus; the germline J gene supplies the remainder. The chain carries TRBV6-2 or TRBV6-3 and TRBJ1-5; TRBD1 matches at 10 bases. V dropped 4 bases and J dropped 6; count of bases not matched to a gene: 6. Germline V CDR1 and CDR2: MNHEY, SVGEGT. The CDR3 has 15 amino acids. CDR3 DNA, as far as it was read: TGTGCCAGCAGTTTGGGGACAGGGGAGGCTCAGCCC. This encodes CASSLGTGEAQP. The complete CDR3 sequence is CASSLGTGEAQPQHF.

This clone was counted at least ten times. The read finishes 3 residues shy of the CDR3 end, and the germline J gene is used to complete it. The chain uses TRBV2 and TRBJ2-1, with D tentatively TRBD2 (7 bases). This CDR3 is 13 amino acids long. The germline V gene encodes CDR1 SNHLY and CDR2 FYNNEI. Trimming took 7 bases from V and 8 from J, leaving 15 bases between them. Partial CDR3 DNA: TGTGCCAGCATGGGAGGGGGGGGCTATGAG. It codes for CASMGGGGYE. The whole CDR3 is CASMGGGGYEQFF.

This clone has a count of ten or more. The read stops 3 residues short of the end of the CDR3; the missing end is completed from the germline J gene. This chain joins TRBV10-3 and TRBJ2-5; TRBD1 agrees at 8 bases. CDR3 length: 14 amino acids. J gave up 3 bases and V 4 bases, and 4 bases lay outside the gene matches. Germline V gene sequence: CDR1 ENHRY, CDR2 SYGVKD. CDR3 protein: CAISGQGTKETQYF. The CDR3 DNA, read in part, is TGTGCCATCAGTGGACAGGGGACCAAAGAGACC.

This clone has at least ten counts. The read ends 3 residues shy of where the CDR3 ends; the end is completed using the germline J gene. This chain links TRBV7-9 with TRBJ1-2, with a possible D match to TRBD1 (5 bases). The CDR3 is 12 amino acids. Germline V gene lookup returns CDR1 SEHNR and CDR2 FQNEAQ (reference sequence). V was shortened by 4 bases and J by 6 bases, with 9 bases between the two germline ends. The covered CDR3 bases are TGTGCCAGCAGCTGGGGGGGGGATGGC. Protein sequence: CASSWGGDG. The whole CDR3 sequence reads CASSWGGDGYTF.

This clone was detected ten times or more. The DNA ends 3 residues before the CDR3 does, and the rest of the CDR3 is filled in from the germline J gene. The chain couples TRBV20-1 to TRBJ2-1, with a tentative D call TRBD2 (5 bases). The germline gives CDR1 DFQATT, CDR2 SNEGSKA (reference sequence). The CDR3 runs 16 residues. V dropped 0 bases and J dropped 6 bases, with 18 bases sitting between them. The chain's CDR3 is CSARDIWSGGFNEQFF. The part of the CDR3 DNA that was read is TGCAGTGCTAGAGATATTTGGAGCGGAGGATTCAATGAG.

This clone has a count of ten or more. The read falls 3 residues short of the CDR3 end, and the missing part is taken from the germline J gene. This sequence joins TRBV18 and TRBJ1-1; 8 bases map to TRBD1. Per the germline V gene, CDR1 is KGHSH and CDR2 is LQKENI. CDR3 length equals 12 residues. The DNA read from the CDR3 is TGTGCCAGCTCACCAGACAGGGGAGAA. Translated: CASSPDRGE. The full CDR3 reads CASSPDRGEAFF.